Described below is a single TCR beta chain sequence and its context. The data derive from a study of Ad26.COV2.S vaccination and SARS-CoV-2 variants. In the study overall: Donor was assigned to the Ad26.COV2.S arm of trial COV1001.

CDR1 is SEHNR, CDR2 FQNEAQ, per germline (reference sequence). V lost 6 bases and J lost 2; bases outside the gene matches: 6. CDR3 size: 15 residues. This table comes from immunoSEQ multiplex PCR, and its TCRdb copy is limited to in-frame clones, with some not included. The table lists roughly 420,000 clones, approximately 89% of them singletons. The treatment: around 19 received Ad26.COV2.S at low or high dose, single or two shots; about 5 received placebo; per-sample allocation not given. It was on day 63 after the first vaccine or placebo injection that samples were taken. The study used a vaccine consisting of an Ad26 vector that expressed Wuhan-strain SARS-CoV-2 spike.

This chain connects TRBV7-9 to TRBJ2-3, with 9 bases fitting TRBD2. This sample comprised peripheral blood, obtained in a trial of Ad26.COV2.S vaccine versus placebo. This clonotype was obtained from a person aged 18-60 years who received the Ad26.COV2.S COVID-19 vaccine or a placebo. The CDR3 spells CASRTSGRTTDTQYF. CDR3 DNA sequence: TGTGCCAGCAGGACGAGCGGGAGGACCACAGATACGCAGTATTTT. The full variable domain, rest sourced from reference TRBV7-9 and TRBJ2-3, is DTGVSQNPRHKITKRGQNVTFRCDPISEHNRLYWYRQTLGQGPEFLTYFQNEAQLEKSRLLSDRFSAERPKGSFSTLEIQRTEQGDSAMYLCASRTSGRTTDTQYFGPGTRLTVL.